Listed below are T cell receptor beta chains from one sample, sequenced in a study of cytomegalovirus exposure and HLA in healthy donors. Using immunoSEQ multiplex PCR, the repertoire was profiled, and TCRdb retains in-frame clones only, with some absent. The table includes roughly 100,000 clones, around 70% detected once. Sequencing was performed on PBMCs. All receptors derive from a man aged 25-45 years in good health and CMV-seronegative. CDR3s include the opening cysteine and the closing phenylalanine or tryptophan. The order of the fields is J gene, clone size, D gene, V gene, CDR3 protein, CDR3 DNA. D genes are given only for firm matches. Clone size appears in some rows only: once, few, many, or a class for an expanded clone.

J: TRBJ1-2; size: NA; D: TRBD1; V: TRBV25-1; CDR3: CASSAPGQGGEGYTF; DNA: TGTGCCAGCAGTGCGCCCGGACAGGGGGGAGAAGGCTACACCTTC
J: TRBJ2-3; size: NA; D: NA; V: TRBV6-4; CDR3: CASSSIQGDTQYF; DNA: TGTGCCAGCAGTTCCATCCAGGGTGATACGCAGTATTTT
J: TRBJ2-7; size: NA; D: NA; V: TRBV7-9; CDR3: CASSPGLDGTYEQYF; DNA: TGTGCCAGCAGCCCGGGTCTAGATGGTACCTACGAGCAGTACTTC
J: TRBJ1-1; size: NA; D: NA; V: TRBV11-2; CDR3: CASSLIKGVNTEAFF; DNA: TGTGCCAGCAGCTTAATAAAGGGGGTGAACACTGAAGCTTTCTTT
J: TRBJ2-6; size: NA; D: NA; V: TRBV7-3; CDR3: CASTLGTAGGANGLTF; DNA: TGTGCCAGCACCTTAGGGACAGCTGGCGGGGCCAACGGCCTGACTTTC
J: TRBJ2-5; size: few; D: NA; V: TRBV7-3; CDR3: CASSRLEETQYF; DNA: TGTGCCAGCAGCCGACTTGAAGAGACCCAGTACTTC
J: TRBJ1-5; size: few; D: NA; V: TRBV29-1; CDR3: CSVEVSPNQPQHF; DNA: TGCAGCGTTGAAGTTTCTCCGAATCAGCCCCAGCATTTT
J: TRBJ1-6; size: NA; D: TRBD1; V: TRBV2; CDR3: CASKYRGESPLHF; DNA: TGTGCCAGCAAGTACAGGGGCGAATCACCCCTCCACTTT
J: TRBJ1-5; size: few; D: TRBD1; V: TRBV2; CDR3: CASRRDRYSNQPQHF; DNA: TGTGCCAGCAGGAGGGACAGGTATAGCAATCAGCCCCAGCATTTT
J: TRBJ1-2; size: NA; D: NA; V: TRBV28; CDR3: CASSLIGGRGSGYTF; DNA: TGTGCCAGCAGTTTAATAGGAGGACGAGGTAGCGGCTACACCTTC
J: TRBJ2-2; size: NA; D: TRBD2; V: TRBV7-6; CDR3: CASSSGLAGNTGELFF; DNA: TGTGCCAGCAGCTCCGGACTAGCGGGCAACACCGGGGAGCTGTTTTTT
J: TRBJ2-7; size: NA; D: TRBD2; V: TRBV28; CDR3: CASSKGLGGGEQYF; DNA: TGTGCCAGCAGTAAAGGACTAGGTGGAGGCGAGCAGTACTTC
J: TRBJ2-1; size: NA; D: NA; V: TRBV5-1; CDR3: CASSWTLNEQFF; DNA: TGCGCCAGCAGCTGGACTCTGAATGAGCAGTTCTTC
J: TRBJ1-2; size: NA; D: TRBD1; V: TRBV5-6; CDR3: CASSWDRGFYGYTF; DNA: TGTGCCAGCAGCTGGGACAGGGGTTTCTATGGCTACACCTTC
J: TRBJ2-1; size: NA; D: TRBD1; V: TRBV27; CDR3: CASSLPGGGNEQFF; DNA: TGTGCCAGCAGTTTACCAGGGGGTGGCAATGAGCAGTTCTTC
J: TRBJ2-7; size: NA; D: TRBD2; V: TRBV6-5; CDR3: CASSGRLAGGPEQYF; DNA: TGTGCCAGCAGTGGCCGACTAGCGGGAGGGCCAGAGCAGTACTTC
J: TRBJ2-4; size: NA; D: NA; V: TRBV6-5; CDR3: CASSGWTENIQYF; DNA: TGTGCCAGCAGTGGTTGGACAGAAAACATTCAGTACTTC
J: TRBJ2-1; size: NA; D: NA; V: TRBV30; CDR3: CAWTSGMGEQFF; DNA: TGTGCCTGGACTTCAGGGATGGGTGAGCAGTTCTTC
J: TRBJ1-2; size: NA; D: NA; V: TRBV12-5; CDR3: CASGSAGQRIIYGYTF; DNA: TGTGCTAGTGGCTCCGCGGGGCAACGAATCATCTATGGCTACACCTTC
J: TRBJ1-1; size: few; D: NA; V: TRBV5-1; CDR3: CASSDFMNTEAFF; DNA: TGCGCCAGCTCTGACTTCATGAACACTGAAGCTTTCTTT
J: TRBJ2-2; size: once; D: NA; V: TRBV28; CDR3: CASQRHVNTGELFF; DNA: TGTGCCAGCCAGAGGCACGTGAACACCGGGGAGCTGTTTTTT
J: TRBJ2-1; size: NA; D: NA; V: TRBV9; CDR3: CASSMAGSSYNEQFF; DNA: TGTGCCAGCAGCATGGCGGGTAGCTCCTACAATGAGCAGTTCTTC
J: TRBJ2-7; size: NA; D: NA; V: TRBV7-6; CDR3: CASSKMSMSDEQYF; DNA: TGTGCCAGCAGCAAGATGTCCATGAGTGACGAGCAGTACTTC
J: TRBJ1-1; size: NA; D: NA; V: TRBV6-5; CDR3: CASSYSILTREAFF; DNA: TGTGCCAGCAGTTACTCGATTCTGACACGCGAAGCTTTCTTT
J: TRBJ1-5; size: NA; D: NA; V: TRBV2; CDR3: CASSARGAQPQHF; DNA: TGTGCCAGCAGTGCCAGGGGTGCTCAGCCCCAGCATTTT
J: TRBJ2-5; size: NA; D: NA; V: TRBV2; CDR3: CASSFGKGRGQETQYF; DNA: TGTGCCAGCAGTTTTGGAAAAGGCCGCGGGCAAGAGACCCAGTACTTC
J: TRBJ2-3; size: NA; D: TRBD2; V: TRBV5-4; CDR3: CASSRSGRSADTQYF; DNA: TGTGCCAGCAGCCGGAGCGGGAGGTCCGCAGATACGCAGTATTTT
J: TRBJ1-6; size: few; D: TRBD1; V: TRBV2; CDR3: CASSEMTGSLSPLHF; DNA: TGTGCCAGCAGTGAGATGACAGGGAGTTTGTCACCCCTCCACTTT
J: TRBJ2-7; size: NA; D: TRBD2; V: TRBV19; CDR3: CASSRRGSLAGVHEQYF; DNA: TGTGCCAGTAGTAGGAGAGGGAGTCTAGCGGGAGTCCACGAGCAGTACTTC
J: TRBJ1-5; size: NA; D: NA; V: TRBV28; CDR3: CASSFWSQPQHF; DNA: TGTGCCAGCAGTTTTTGGAGTCAGCCCCAGCATTTT
J: TRBJ1-2; size: NA; D: NA; V: TRBV6-5; CDR3: CASRLPWGAGYTF; DNA: TGTGCCAGCAGGTTACCGTGGGGCGCGGGCTACACCTTC
J: TRBJ1-4; size: NA; D: NA; V: TRBV30; CDR3: CAWSVGTTNEKLFF; DNA: TGTGCCTGGAGTGTGGGCACAACTAATGAAAAACTGTTTTTT
J: TRBJ1-2; size: NA; D: NA; V: TRBV29-1; CDR3: CSVASGSATQVYGYTF; DNA: TGCAGCGTTGCCTCTGGCAGCGCGACTCAAGTTTATGGCTACACCTTC
J: TRBJ2-1; size: NA; D: NA; V: TRBV7-2; CDR3: CASSLTRESSYNEQFF; DNA: TGTGCCAGCAGCTTAACACGGGAGAGCTCCTACAATGAGCAGTTCTTC
J: TRBJ2-1; size: NA; D: TRBD1; V: TRBV7-2; CDR3: CASSSPGQREQFF; DNA: TGTGCCAGCAGCTCGCCGGGACAGAGAGAGCAGTTCTTC
J: TRBJ2-1; size: NA; D: TRBD1; V: TRBV2; CDR3: CASSGQGNSYNEQFF; DNA: TGTGCCAGCAGTGGACAGGGTAATTCCTACAATGAGCAGTTCTTC